One TCR beta chain is described in this entry. Profiling relied on immunoSEQ multiplex PCR, and the TCRdb table lists in-frame clones only, not all of them. This sample yields some 130,000 clones, of which more than 75% are seen a single time; approximately 20% belongs to the top ten. CDR3 length equals 16 residues. From germline, CDR1 is SGDLS and CDR2 YYNGEE. The V gene end was trimmed by 0 bases and the J gene end by 8 bases; junction bases not matched to a gene: 6. This sample is part of a study of T cell responses to AZD1222 COVID-19 vaccine. V and J are TRBV9 and TRBJ1-6; 9 nucleotides align to TRBD1. This clonotype was sampled from an adult in good health. The sequences come from peripheral blood, collected on day 0 of AZD1222 vaccination. The CDR3 coding sequence is TGTGCCAGCAGCGTAGACCGGACAGGGGCTCATTCACCCCTCCACTTT. It specifies CASSVDRTGAHSPLHF. Full variable domain (missing parts from reference TRBV9 and TRBJ1-6): DSGVTQTPKHLITATGQRVTLRCSPRSGDLSVYWYQQSLDQGLQFLIQYYNGEERAKGNILERFSAQQFPDLHSELNLSSLELGDSALYFCASSVDRTGAHSPLHFGNGTRLTVT.